One TCR beta chain is described in this entry. It has no known antigen specificity. The input lacks base qualities; no much larger clone sits a single base away. Enrolling through a virtual design, the prospective study's participants ranged in age from roughly 18 to 100 years and lived across about two dozen United States geographic areas. Cohort assignment in the prospective study relied on participant-reported clinical history from a screening survey and a study questionnaire. Recovered participants in ImmuneRACE Cohort 3 were defined by two consecutive negative NP/OP PCR tests, clearance by a healthcare professional, or resolution of symptoms. In the prospective study, mobile phlebotomists collected whole blood, serum and a nasopharyngeal or oropharyngeal swab from each participant. Additional blood draws and questionnaires over an approximately two-month period could optionally be provided by prospective study participants. Before DNA extraction, prospective study blood samples were shipped either frozen or at room temperature.

These data belong to a study of blood T cell repertoires in COVID-19 (dated by TCRdb to between 2020 and 2021). About the study as a whole: Samples covering the acute and convalescent phases of COVID-19 were provided by collaborators in the United States, Italy and Spain. The prospective study material was composed of cDNA or gDNA derived from T cells, B-cell-depleted T cells, or PBMCs. Subjects who had been exposed to COVID-19, were actively infected with it, or had recovered from it provided the deeply sampled blood TCRbeta repertoires that made up the dataset. The repertoires were released in a freely available public database intended as a resource for research on the immune response to SARS-CoV-2. Samples were obtained from the ongoing ImmuneRACE study (first 160 participants) and from roughly 1,300 subjects provided by 6 global collaborators. A de-identified subject ID, COVID-19 status, age in years and sex were almost always included in the sample metadata. Where available, HLA class I and class II types were taken from metadata supplied by the sample provider and were not determined by assay-based typing.

Broad study findings and their caveats: The amount of clinical and demographic metadata varied by source and participant and was provided uncurated.

The immunoSEQ Assay, a bias-controlled multiplex PCR, was used to amplify TCRbeta CDR3 regions from genomic DNA. The study's processing was this. The number of nucleated cells in each sample was estimated from the amplification of reference gene primers within the assay. To quantify the absolute abundance of each unique TCRbeta CDR3 rearrangement, sequence reads were collapsed and filtered. For each sample, productive Simpson clonality was calculated as the square root of Simpson's diversity index across productive rearrangements. TCRdb's version of the immuneACCESS table is confined to in-frame rearrangements and falls short of the full clone set. An unresolved V gene accounts for under half of the shortfall where checked; the remainder is of unknown origin. That table furnishes V, J and clone size, whereas the DNA furnished D and trimming. The sample contains approximately 490,000 clones, around 90% of them found a single time. Of the sample, approximately 0.7% is held by the ten largest clones.

Sequenced input: PBMCs or T cells enriched from blood (not recorded which). This receptor was taken from a woman aged 18-29 years who had recovered from COVID-19.

The CDR3 region reads CAWSLLGNTEAFF. In nucleotide form, the sequence is TGTGCCTGGAGTCTCCTCGGGAACACTGAAGCTTTCTTT. This receptor chain uses TRBV30 and TRBJ1-1; the D gene is unclear. The CDR3, from cysteine to phenylalanine, totals 13 residues. Left in the record is the CDR3 DNA by itself, 39 bases read in frame from the first base. The V end loses 2 bases and the J end loses 1 base, and a stretch of 8 bases separates them. From a lookup of the germline V gene (reference sequence), CDR1 and CDR2 are GTSNPN and SVGIG.